One T cell receptor (beta chain) is described in this entry. A read error may produce the germline difference seen at one junction end. The CDR3 extends over 16 amino acids. Germline V lookup: CDR1 SGHNT, CDR2 YYREEE (reference sequence). Method: immunoSEQ multiplex PCR; TCRdb's copy keeps in-frame clones and lacks some. The sample includes about 82,000 clones, approximately 90% of them seen just once. This record belongs to a study of glioma-infiltrating T cells after dendritic cell vaccination. The source of this sequence is a human donor with glioblastoma. This chain links TRBV5-4 with TRBJ2-1; 9 nucleotides line up with TRBD1. The source material was blood, sampled before dendritic cell vaccination. CDR3 sequence: CASGSNAGTGYSEQFF. In DNA, the CDR3 is TGTGCCAGCGGCTCAAATGCCGGGACAGGGTACAGTGAGCAGTTCTTC. Full variable domain (rest looked up from reference TRBV5-4 and TRBJ2-1): ETGVTQSPTHLIKTRGQQVTLRCSSQSGHNTVSWYQQALGQGPQFIFQYYREEENGRGNFPPRFSGLQFPNYSSELNVNALELDDSALYLCASGSNAGTGYSEQFFGPGTRLTVL.